This TCR beta chain appears in the sequencing data of a study of STAT5B mutations in CD4+ large granular lymphocyte leukemia. In the study overall: Among healthy controls, a particular HLA allele went with more CDR3 'QG' motifs.

This clone was observed a few times. Its specificity is unknown. Controls came from buffy coats of healthy blood donors. Repertoires were generated with immunoSEQ multiplex PCR, while TCRdb's copy carries only in-frame clones and drops some. This sample has about 40,000 clones, with about four fifths found just once. General observations from the study: Patient CD4-sorted repertoires stayed more clonal than healthy ones after leukemic-clone removal.

The clonotype comes from a human donor in good health. The sequenced sample consisted of CD4+ T cells from blood buffy coats.

CDR3 amino acids: CASSPRPGQGTYEQYF. CDR3 nucleotides: TGTGCCAGCAGCCCAAGGCCGGGACAGGGTACCTACGAGCAGTACTTC. V and J are TRBV7-2 and TRBJ2-7; 9 bases line up with TRBD1. The CDR3 length is 16 residues. CDR1 and CDR2 from the germline V gene are SGHTA and FQGNSA. Unmatched junction bases numbered 10, after V lost 5 bases and J lost 2 bases.